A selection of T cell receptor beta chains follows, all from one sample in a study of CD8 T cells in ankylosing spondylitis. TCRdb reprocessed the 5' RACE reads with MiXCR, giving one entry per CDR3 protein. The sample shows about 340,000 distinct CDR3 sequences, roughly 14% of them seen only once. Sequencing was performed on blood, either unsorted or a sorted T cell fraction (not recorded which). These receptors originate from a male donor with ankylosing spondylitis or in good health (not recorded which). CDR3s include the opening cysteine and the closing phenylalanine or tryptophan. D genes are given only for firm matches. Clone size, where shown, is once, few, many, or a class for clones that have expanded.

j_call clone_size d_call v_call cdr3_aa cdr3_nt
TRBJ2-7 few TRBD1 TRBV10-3 CAISRQGPSEQYF TGTGCCATCAGCAGACAGGGTCCCAGCGAGCAGTACTTC
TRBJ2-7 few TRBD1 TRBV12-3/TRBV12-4 CASTSRDRVHEQYF TGTGCCAGCACATCGAGAGACAGGGTCCACGAGCAGTACTTC
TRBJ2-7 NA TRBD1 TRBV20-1 CSARDRTSYEQYF TGCAGTGCCAGGGACAGAACCTCCTACGAGCAGTACTTC
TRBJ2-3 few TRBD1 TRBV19 CASSVDGDRVTDTQYF TGTGCCAGTAGTGTCGATGGGGACAGGGTGACAGATACGCAGTATTTT
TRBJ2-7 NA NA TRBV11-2 CASSTPLGRVSYEQYF TGTGCCAGCAGCACACCCCTCGGCAGGGTATCCTACGAGCAGTACTTC
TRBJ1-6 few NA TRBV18 CASSPQSRDKGSPLHF TGTGCCAGCTCACCACAGAGCCGGGACAAAGGTTCACCCCTCCACTTT
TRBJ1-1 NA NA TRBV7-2 CASSFDRGAEAFF TGTGCCAGCAGCTTTGACCGAGGCGCTGAAGCTTTCTTT
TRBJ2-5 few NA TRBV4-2 CASSQDAGRETQYF TGTGCCAGCAGCCAAGATGCGGGGCGGGAGACCCAGTACTTC
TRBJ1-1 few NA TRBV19 CASGLTEAFF TGTGCCAGTGGTTTAACTGAAGCTTTCTTT
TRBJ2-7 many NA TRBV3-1 CASSPGGGYEQYF TGTGCCAGCAGCCCCGGTGGAGGCTACGAGCAGTACTTC
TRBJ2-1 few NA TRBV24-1 CATSDPSRGYNEQFF TGTGCCACCAGTGACCCTAGCCGGGGATACAATGAGCAGTTCTTC
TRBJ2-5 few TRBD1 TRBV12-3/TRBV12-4 CASKGWQGEQETQYF TGTGCCAGCAAAGGGTGGCAGGGGGAACAAGAGACCCAGTACTTC
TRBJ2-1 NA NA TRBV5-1 CASSLRESFGEQFF TGCGCCAGCAGCCTCCGGGAGAGCTTCGGTGAGCAGTTCTTC
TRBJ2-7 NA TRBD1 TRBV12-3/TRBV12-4 CASSPRDRVREQYF TGTGCCAGCAGTCCTCGGGACAGGGTCCGCGAGCAGTACTTC
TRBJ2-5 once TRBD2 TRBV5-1 CASSSFPGAGETQYF TGCGCCAGCAGCTCCTTCCCGGGAGCGGGGGAGACCCAGTACTTC
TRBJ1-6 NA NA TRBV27 CASSPSPDSPLHF TGTGCCAGCAGTCCGTCTCCGGATTCACCCCTCCACTTT
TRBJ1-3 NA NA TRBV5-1 CASSEAGTADTIYF TGCGCCAGCAGCGAGGCCGGGACCGCAGACACCATATATTTT
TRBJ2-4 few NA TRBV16 CASSQSTEGSGDIQYF TGTGCCAGCAGCCAATCAACAGAAGGTTCCGGGGACATTCAGTACTTC
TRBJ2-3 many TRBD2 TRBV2 CASSEVAGGGTDTQYF TGTGCCAGCAGTGAAGTCGCGGGGGGAGGCACAGATACGCAGTATTTT
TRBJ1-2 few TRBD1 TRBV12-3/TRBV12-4 CASSMTGEEGYTF TGTGCCAGCAGTATGACAGGGGAGGAGGGCTACACCTTC
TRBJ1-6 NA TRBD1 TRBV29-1 CSVEDKGQGVQNSPLHF TGCAGCGTTGAAGATAAAGGACAGGGGGTCCAGAATTCACCCCTCCACTTT
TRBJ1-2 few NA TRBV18 CASSPERDSYTF TGTGCCAGCTCACCAGAGAGGGATTCCTACACCTTC
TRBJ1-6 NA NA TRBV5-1 CASGAGDDSPLHF TGCGCCAGTGGGGCGGGAGACGATTCACCCCTCCACTTT
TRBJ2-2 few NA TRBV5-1 CAGGTESNTGELFF TGCGCCGGAGGAACAGAATCGAACACCGGGGAGCTGTTTTTT
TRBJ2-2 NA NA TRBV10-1 CASRSQPRDAIGELFF TGCGCCAGCAGGTCCCAGCCCCGGGACGCCATCGGGGAGCTGTTTTTT
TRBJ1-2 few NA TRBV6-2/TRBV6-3 CAISTGPSGGYTF TGTGCCATTTCGACAGGCCCCTCGGGAGGCTACACCTTC
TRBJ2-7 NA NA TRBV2 CASNPNTNYEQYF TGTGCCAGCAACCCGAACACGAACTACGAGCAGTACTTC
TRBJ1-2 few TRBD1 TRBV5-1 CASSFRTGPGYTF TGCGCCAGCAGCTTCCGGACAGGGCCTGGCTACACCTTC
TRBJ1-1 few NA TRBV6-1 CASSKGTVTEAFF TGTGCCAGCAGTAAGGGGACGGTAACTGAAGCTTTCTTT
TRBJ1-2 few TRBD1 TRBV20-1 CSANRGGLLYGYTF TGCAGTGCCAACAGGGGGGGGCTTCTCTATGGCTACACCTTC
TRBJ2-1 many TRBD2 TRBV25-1 CASSDGGGSYNEQFF TGTGCCAGCAGTGATGGCGGGGGATCCTACAATGAGCAGTTCTTC
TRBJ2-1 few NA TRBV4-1 CASSQEGAGPPTDEQFF TGCGCCAGCAGCCAAGAAGGAGCGGGTCCCCCTACCGATGAGCAGTTCTTC
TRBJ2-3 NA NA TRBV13 CASSLLRVTSTDTQYF TGTGCCAGCAGCTTACTGAGGGTTACTAGCACAGATACGCAGTATTTT
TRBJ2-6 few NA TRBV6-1 CASSPGLNSGANVLTF TGTGCCAGCAGTCCCGGACTGAACTCTGGGGCCAACGTCCTGACTTTC
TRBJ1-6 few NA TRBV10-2 CASTEQENSPLHF TGCGCCAGCACGGAGCAGGAGAATTCACCCCTCCACTTT
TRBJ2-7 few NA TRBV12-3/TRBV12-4 CASSLDTESEQYF TGTGCCAGCAGTTTAGACACGGAATCCGAGCAGTACTTC
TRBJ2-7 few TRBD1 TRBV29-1 CSVEDRSSYEQYF TGCAGCGTTGAGGACAGGAGCTCCTACGAGCAGTACTTC
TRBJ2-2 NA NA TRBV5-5 CASSLLGGDGTGELFF TGTGCCAGCAGCTTGCTTGGGGGCGACGGCACCGGGGAGCTGTTTTTT
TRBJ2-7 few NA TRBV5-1 CASSPTQGPYEQYF TGCGCCAGCAGCCCCACTCAAGGGCCCTACGAGCAGTACTTC
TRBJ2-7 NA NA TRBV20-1 CSALNPRDSYEQYF TGCAGTGCTCTAAACCCCCGGGATTCATACGAGCAGTACTTC
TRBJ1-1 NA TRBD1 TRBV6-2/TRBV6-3 CASTPSGRGQSEAFF TGTGCCAGCACCCCTAGTGGAAGGGGGCAGAGTGAAGCTTTCTTT
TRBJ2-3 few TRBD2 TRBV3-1 CASSDTSGGTDTQYF TGTGCCAGCAGCGATACTAGCGGGGGCACAGATACGCAGTATTTT
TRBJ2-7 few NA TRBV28 CASSSSGREQYF TGTGCCAGCAGTTCCTCCGGCCGCGAGCAGTACTTC
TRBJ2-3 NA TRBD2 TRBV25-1 CASSGTSVSGDTQYF TGTGCCAGCAGTGGGACTAGCGTGAGTGGAGATACGCAGTATTTT
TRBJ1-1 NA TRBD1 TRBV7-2 CASSTPQGKRTEAFF TGTGCCAGCAGCACCCCACAGGGGAAGAGAACTGAAGCTTTCTTT
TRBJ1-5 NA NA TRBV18 CASSPSFNQPQHF TGTGCCAGCTCACCTAGTTTCAATCAGCCCCAGCATTTT
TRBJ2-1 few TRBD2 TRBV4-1 CASNTGLAGVVGNEQFF TGCGCCAGCAACACGGGACTAGCGGGAGTGGTGGGCAATGAGCAGTTCTTC
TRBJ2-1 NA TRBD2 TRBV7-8 CASSLVTSGPSSYNEQFF TGTGCCAGCAGCTTAGTTACTAGCGGGCCGAGCTCCTACAATGAGCAGTTCTTC
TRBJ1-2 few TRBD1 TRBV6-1 CASSDRDRLNYGYTF TGTGCCAGCAGTGATCGGGACAGATTAAACTATGGCTACACCTTC
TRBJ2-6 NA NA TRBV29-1 CSASGSGANVLTF TGCAGCGCTTCTGGCTCTGGGGCCAACGTCCTGACTTTC
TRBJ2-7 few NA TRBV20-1 CSALTGTYEQYF TGCAGTGCATTGACAGGTACCTACGAGCAGTACTTC
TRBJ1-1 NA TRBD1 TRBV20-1 CSARVQGAWNTEAFF TGCAGTGCTAGAGTACAGGGGGCATGGAACACTGAAGCTTTCTTT
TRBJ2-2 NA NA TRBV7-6 CASSLIGLANTGELFF TGTGCCAGCAGCTTAATTGGCCTAGCGAACACCGGGGAGCTGTTTTTT